This record concerns one TCR beta chain sequence. The V end was cut by 4 bases, the J end by 3 bases, with 18 bases between. The germline gives CDR1 SGHTS, CDR2 YDEGEE. The CDR3 sequence is 16 residues long. These data are taken from a study of T cell changes during pregnancy in multiple sclerosis. Repertoires were generated with immunoSEQ multiplex PCR, while TCRdb's copy carries only in-frame clones and drops some. The sample holds about 18,000 clones, about 83% seen once. This sequence joins TRBV5-8 and TRBJ2-3; D may be TRBD1 (6 bases). The specimen comprised CD8+ T cells from peripheral blood mononuclear cells, sampled after pregnancy. The sequence derives from a female donor with multiple sclerosis, enrolled in a pregnancy study. CDR3 bases: TGTGCCAGCAGCACGACAGGATTACGTGGTACAGATACGCAGTATTTT. Its translation is CASSTTGLRGTDTQYF.